Sequencing of this T cell receptor (beta chain) was carried out in a study of cytomegalovirus exposure and HLA in healthy donors. Study-level background: A prior study identified roughly 110 million unique TCR beta sequences from roughly 170 million T cells.

Though nominally healthy at sampling, donors likely had unrecorded immune exposures. Study results and caveats: The study labeled 170 or so TCR beta chains cytomegalovirus-associated. For presence/absence analyses, sequencing depth was assumed to be roughly uniform across donors.

PCR amplification relied on 60 Vbeta primers (plus 13 Jbeta primers). TCRdb's copy holds only in-frame clones and misses some; the assay was immunoSEQ multiplex PCR. The sample yields under 200,000 clones, 78% seen once. The CDR3 has 14 residues. V was clipped by 3 bases and J by 4 bases, with 11 bases between them. The germline V gene has CDR1 SGHRS and CDR2 YFSETQ. This clone was counted once. Its antigen is as yet unknown. The sample comprised PBMCs. The sequence was collected from a woman aged 30 to 39 in good health and CMV-seropositive. The rearrangement uses TRBV5-1 and TRBJ1-3; unclear D gene. In DNA form, the CDR3 reads TGCGCCAGCAGCTCCGCTGGAGAAGGAAACACCATATATTTT. This translates into CASSSAGEGNTIYF.